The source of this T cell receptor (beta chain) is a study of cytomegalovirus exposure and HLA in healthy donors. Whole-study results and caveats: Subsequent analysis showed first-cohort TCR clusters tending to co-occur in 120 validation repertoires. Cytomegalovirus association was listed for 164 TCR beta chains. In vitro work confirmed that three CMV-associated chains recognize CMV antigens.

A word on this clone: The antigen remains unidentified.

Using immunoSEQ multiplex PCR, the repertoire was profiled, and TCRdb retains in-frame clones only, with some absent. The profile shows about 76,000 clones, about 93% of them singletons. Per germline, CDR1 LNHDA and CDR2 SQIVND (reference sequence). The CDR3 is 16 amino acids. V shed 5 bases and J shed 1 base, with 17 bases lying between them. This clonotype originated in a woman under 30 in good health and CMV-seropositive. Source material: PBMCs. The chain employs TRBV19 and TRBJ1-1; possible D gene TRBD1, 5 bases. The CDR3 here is CASSPRERGRNTEAFF. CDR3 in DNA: TGTGCCAGTAGTCCCCGTGAAAGGGGTAGGAACACTGAAGCTTTCTTT.